The following is a T cell receptor beta chain sequence with its context. This record comes from a study of blood T cell repertoires in COVID-19. Looking at the study overall: Collection of acute and convalescent COVID-19 samples took place in the United States, Italy and Spain. T cells, B-cell-depleted T cells, or PBMCs supplied cDNA or gDNA.

Source study methods: Estimation of nucleated cell counts was performed using reference gene primer amplification. Clones were read by immunoSEQ multiplex PCR, and TCRdb kept only the in-frame ones, dropping some. D and trimming come from the DNA, and the V and J calls and clone size come from that table. Of 200,000 to 300,000 clones listed, more than 80% are singletons. V lost 0 bases, J lost 8 bases, and 22 bases lay in between. This CDR3 has 16 residues. Germline V CDR1 and CDR2: SQVTM, ANQGSEA. The TCR comes from a woman in her forties with acute or convalescent COVID-19. Sequencing was done on a sample of peripheral blood. This chain joins TRBV29-1 and TRBJ1-2; possible D gene TRBD1, 6 bases. The CDR3 sequence is CSVEDVDRRRGRGYTF. For the CDR3, the DNA is TGCAGCGTTGAAGATGTGGACAGAAGGAGAGGAAGGGGCTACACCTTC.